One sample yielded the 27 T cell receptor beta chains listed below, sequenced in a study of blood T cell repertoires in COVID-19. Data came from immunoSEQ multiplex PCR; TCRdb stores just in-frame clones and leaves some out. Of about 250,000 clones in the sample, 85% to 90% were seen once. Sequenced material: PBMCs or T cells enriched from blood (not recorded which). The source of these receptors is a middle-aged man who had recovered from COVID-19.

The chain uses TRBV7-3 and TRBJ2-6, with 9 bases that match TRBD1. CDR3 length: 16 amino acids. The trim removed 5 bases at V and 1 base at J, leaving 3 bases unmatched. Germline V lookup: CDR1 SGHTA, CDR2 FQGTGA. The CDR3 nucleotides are TGTGCCAGCAGCCTACAGGGGGCGTCTGGGGCCAACGTCCTGACTTTC. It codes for CASSLQGASGANVLTF.

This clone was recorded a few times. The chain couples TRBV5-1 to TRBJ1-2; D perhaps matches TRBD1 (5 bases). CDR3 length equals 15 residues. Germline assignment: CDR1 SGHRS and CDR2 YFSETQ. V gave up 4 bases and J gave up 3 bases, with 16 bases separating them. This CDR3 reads CASSMGLPVDYGYTF. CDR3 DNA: TGCGCCAGCAGCATGGGACTACCCGTGGACTATGGCTACACCTTC.

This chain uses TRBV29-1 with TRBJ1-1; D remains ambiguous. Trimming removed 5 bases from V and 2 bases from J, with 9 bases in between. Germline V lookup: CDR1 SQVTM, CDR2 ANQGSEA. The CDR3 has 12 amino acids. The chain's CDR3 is CSVLFGNTEAFF. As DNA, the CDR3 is TGCAGCGTTCTGTTCGGTAACACTGAAGCTTTCTTT. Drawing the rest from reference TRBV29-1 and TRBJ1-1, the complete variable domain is SAVISQKPSRDICQRGTSLTIQCQVDSQVTMMFWYRQQPGQSLTLIATANQGSEATYESGFVIDKFPISRPNLTFSTLTVSNMSPEDSSIYLCSVLFGNTEAFFGQGTRLTVV.

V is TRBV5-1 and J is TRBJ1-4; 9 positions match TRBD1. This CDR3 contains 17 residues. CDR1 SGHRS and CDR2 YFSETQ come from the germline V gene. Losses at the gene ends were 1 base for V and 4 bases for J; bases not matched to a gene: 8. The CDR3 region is CASSLNPGTGFNEKLFF. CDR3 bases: TGCGCCAGCAGCTTGAACCCCGGGACAGGGTTTAATGAAAAACTGTTTTTT.

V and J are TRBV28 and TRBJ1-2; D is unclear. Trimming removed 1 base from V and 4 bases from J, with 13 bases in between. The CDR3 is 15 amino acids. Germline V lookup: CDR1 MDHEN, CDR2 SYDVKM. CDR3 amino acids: CASSLFRGETYGYTF. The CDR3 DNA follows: TGTGCCAGCAGTTTATTCCGGGGAGAAACCTATGGCTACACCTTC.

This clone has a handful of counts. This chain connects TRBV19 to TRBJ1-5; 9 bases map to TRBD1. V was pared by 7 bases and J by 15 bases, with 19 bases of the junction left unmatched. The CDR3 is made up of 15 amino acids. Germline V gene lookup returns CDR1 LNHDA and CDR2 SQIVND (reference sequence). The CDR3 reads CASIPGQGPGQNLHF. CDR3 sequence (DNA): TGTGCCAGTATCCCAGGACAGGGGCCCGGTCAAAATCTGCATTTT.

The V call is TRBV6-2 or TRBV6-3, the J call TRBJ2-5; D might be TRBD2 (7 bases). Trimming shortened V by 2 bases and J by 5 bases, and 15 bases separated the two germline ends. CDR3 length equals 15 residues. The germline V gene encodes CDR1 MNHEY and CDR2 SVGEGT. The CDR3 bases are TGTGCCAGCAGTTACCGTACAGGGAGGGAGGAGACCCAGTACTTC. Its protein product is CASSYRTGREETQYF.

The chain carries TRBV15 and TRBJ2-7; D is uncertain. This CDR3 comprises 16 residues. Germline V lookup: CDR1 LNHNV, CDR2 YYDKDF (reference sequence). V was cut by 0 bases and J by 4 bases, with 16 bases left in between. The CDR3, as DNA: TGTGCCACCAGCAGAGATCTCCAGCCGGAGATTTACGAGCAGTACTTC. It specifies CATSRDLQPEIYEQYF.

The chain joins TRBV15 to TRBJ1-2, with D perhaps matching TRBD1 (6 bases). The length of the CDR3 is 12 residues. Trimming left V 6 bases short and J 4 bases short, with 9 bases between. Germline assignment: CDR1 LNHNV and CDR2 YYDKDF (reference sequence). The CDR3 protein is CATRDSPYGYTF. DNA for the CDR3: TGTGCCACCAGGGACAGCCCCTATGGCTACACCTTC.

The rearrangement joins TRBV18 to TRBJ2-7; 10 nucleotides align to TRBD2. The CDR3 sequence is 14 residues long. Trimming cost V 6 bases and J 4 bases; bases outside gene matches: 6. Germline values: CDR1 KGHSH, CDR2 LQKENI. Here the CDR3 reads CASSLAGASYEQYF. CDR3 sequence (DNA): TGTGCCAGCTCGCTAGCGGGAGCGTCTTACGAGCAGTACTTC.

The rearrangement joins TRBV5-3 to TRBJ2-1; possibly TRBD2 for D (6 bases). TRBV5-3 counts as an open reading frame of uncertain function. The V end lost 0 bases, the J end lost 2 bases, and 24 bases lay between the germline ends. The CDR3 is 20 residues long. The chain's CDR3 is CARSLVRGTFRDAPYNEQFF. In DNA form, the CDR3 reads TGTGCCAGAAGCTTGGTTCGGGGGACGTTCCGGGATGCTCCCTACAATGAGCAGTTCTTC.

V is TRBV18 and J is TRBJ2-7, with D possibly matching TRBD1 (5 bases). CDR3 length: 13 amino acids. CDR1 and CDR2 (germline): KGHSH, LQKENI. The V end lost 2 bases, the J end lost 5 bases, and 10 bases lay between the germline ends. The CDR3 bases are TGTGCCAGCTCACCAACCAGGGTGGACGAGCAGTACTTC. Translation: CASSPTRVDEQYF.

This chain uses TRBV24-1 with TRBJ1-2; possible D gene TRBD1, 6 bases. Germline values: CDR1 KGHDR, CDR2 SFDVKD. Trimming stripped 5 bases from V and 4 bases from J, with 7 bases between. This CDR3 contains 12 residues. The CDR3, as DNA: TGTGCCACCAGTGTGGACAGCTATGGCTACACCTTC. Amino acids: CATSVDSYGYTF.

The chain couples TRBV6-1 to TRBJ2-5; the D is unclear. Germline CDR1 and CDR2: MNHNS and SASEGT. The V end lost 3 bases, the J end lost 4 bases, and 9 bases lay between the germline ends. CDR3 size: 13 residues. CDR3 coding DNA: TGTGCCAGCAGTGACACCCCCAGAGAGACCCAGTACTTC. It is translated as CASSDTPRETQYF.

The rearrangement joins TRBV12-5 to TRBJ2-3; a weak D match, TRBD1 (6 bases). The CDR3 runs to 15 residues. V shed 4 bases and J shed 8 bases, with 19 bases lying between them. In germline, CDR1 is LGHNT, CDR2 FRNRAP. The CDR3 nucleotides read TGTGCTAGTGGTTCCGAGACGGGCTTGGGGGCTACGCAGTATTTT. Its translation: CASGSETGLGATQYF.

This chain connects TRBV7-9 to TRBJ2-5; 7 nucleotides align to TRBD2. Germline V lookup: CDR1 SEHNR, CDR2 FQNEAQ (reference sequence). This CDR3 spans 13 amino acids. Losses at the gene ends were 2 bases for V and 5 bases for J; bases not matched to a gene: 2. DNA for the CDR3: TGTGCCAGCAGCTTATGGGGAGGGGAGACCCAGTACTTC. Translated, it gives CASSLWGGETQYF.

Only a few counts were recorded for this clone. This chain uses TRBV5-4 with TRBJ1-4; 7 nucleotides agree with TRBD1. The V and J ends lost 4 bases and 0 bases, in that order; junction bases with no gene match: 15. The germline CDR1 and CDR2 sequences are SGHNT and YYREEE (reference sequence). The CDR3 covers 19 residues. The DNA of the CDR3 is TGTGCCAGCAGCCCCTATGCCGGGACAGTGAGAGCAACTAATGAAAAACTGTTTTTT. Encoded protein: CASSPYAGTVRATNEKLFF.

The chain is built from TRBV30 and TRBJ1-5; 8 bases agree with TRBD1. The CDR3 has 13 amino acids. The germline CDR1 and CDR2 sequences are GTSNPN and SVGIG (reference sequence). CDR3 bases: TGTGCGACGGCAGGGGACAGGAATCAGCCCCAGCATTTT. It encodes CATAGDRNQPQHF.

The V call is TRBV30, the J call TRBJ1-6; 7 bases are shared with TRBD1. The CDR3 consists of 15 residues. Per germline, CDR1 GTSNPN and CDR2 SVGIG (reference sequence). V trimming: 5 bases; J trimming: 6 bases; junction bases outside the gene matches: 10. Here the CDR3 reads CAWAPTGAGNSPLHF. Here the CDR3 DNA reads TGTGCCTGGGCCCCCACAGGGGCAGGTAATTCACCCCTCCACTTT.

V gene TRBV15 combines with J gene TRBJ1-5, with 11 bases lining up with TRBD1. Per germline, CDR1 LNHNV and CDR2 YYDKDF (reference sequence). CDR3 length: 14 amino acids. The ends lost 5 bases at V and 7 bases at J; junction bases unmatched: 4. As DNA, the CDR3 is TGTGCCACCAGCGAGGGACAGGGGGGACAGCCCCAGCATTTT. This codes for CATSEGQGGQPQHF.

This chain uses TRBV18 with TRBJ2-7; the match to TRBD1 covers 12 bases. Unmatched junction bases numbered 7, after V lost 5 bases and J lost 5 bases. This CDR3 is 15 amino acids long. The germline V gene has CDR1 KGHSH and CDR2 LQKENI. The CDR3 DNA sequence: TGTGCCAGCTCAGGAACCGGGACAGGGGGCGACGAGCAGTACTTC. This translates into CASSGTGTGGDEQYF.

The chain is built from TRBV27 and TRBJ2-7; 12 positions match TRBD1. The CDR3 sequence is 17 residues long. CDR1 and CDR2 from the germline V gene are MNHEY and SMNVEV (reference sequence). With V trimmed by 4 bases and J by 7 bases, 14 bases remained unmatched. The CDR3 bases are TGTGCCAGCAGTTGGCGGAGGCCGGGACAGGGGGCAGGTGAGCAGTACTTC. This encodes CASSWRRPGQGAGEQYF.

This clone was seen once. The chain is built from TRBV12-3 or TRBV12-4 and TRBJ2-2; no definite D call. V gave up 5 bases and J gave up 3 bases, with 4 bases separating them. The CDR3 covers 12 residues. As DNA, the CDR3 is TGTGCCAGCAGTCCCGACACCGGGGAGCTGTTTTTT. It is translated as CASSPDTGELFF.

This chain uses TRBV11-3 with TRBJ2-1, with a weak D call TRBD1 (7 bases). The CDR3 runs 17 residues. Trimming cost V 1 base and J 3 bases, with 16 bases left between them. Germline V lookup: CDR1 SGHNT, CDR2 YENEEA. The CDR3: CASSLGLGGQIYNEQFF. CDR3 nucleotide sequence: TGTGCCAGCAGCTTAGGGTTGGGGGGACAGATCTACAATGAGCAGTTCTTC.

CDR3 sequence: CASRDRLNTEAFF. The CDR3 coding sequence is TGTGCCAGCAGGGACAGGTTGAACACTGAAGCTTTCTTT. This rearrangement joins TRBV2 to TRBJ1-1; 7 bases match TRBD1. From germline, CDR1 is SNHLY and CDR2 FYNNEI. This CDR3 has 13 amino acids. The junction had 1 base not matched to a gene; V was cut back by 6 bases and J by 0 bases.

The CDR3 here is CASSVLRNGELFF. CDR3 nucleotide sequence: TGTGCCAGCAGTGTCCTACGTAACGGGGAGCTGTTTTTT. The chain carries TRBV6-4 and TRBJ2-2, with D hard to call. CDR3 length equals 13 residues. Germline assignment: CDR1 MRHNA and CDR2 SNTAGT. Trimming removed 4 bases from V and 7 bases from J, with 10 bases in between.

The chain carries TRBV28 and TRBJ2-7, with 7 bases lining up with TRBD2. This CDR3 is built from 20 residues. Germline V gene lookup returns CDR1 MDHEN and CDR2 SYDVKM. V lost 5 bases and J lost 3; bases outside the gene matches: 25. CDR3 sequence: CASSIPGTTVAWGKNYEQYF. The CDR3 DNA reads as TGTGCCAGCAGTATACCCGGGACTACCGTCGCTTGGGGAAAAAACTACGAGCAGTACTTC. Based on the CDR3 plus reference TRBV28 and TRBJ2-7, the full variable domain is DVKVTQSSRYLVKRTGEKVFLECVQDMDHENMFWYRQDPGLGLRLIYFSYDVKMKEKGDIPEGYSVSREKKERFSLILESASTNQTSMYLCASSIPGTTVAWGKNYEQYFGPGTRLTVT.